This T cell receptor beta chain was sequenced during a study of beta chain features in type 1 diabetes. Study-level points and caveats: For Type 1 diabetes patients, all four CD4+ subsets carried TCRB CDR3s that were moderately but significantly shorter. For type 1 diabetes patients, VDJ junctions showed fewer insertions and more deletions.

Every isolated RNA sample was fully reverse transcribed, so sequencing captured expressed TCRB transcripts. Method: immunoSEQ multiplex PCR; TCRdb's copy keeps in-frame clones and lacks some. The sample shows roughly 730,000 clones, roughly an eighth of them seen only once. This clone was detected only a few times. No antigen is known for it. The material sequenced was naive CD4+ T cells from blood. The origin of this receptor is a man aged 18 to 29 with type 1 diabetes.

The CDR3, as DNA: TGTGCCAGCAGCAGGGGTTACAATGAGCAGTTCTTC. Translating it yields CASSRGYNEQFF. V usage is TRBV13 and J usage is TRBJ2-1; tentative D call: TRBD1 (5 bases). The CDR3 consists of 12 residues. The germline gives CDR1 PRHDT, CDR2 FYEKMQ (reference sequence). Trimming took off 5 bases at V and 4 bases at J, with 6 bases between the two ends. Full variable domain (rest looked up from reference TRBV13 and TRBJ2-1): AAGVIQSPRHLIKEKRETATLKCYPIPRHDTVYWYQQGPGQDPQFLISFYEKMQSDKGSIPDRFSAQQFSDYHSELNMSSLELGDSALYFCASSRGYNEQFFGPGTRLTVL.